This T cell receptor (beta chain) was sequenced in a study of T cells in tumors after PD-1 blockade. Overall study findings and caveats: Blood contained about 42% of the tumor's TCR clonotypes.

Tumor biopsies came from the same primary tumor site before and after PD-1 blockade. For this clone: Its antigen is not identified.

The table came from immunoSEQ multiplex PCR; TCRdb's copy has only in-frame clones and leaves some out. Among over 8,000 clones listed, approximately 70% were seen once. V was shortened by 0 bases and J by 3 bases, with 12 bases between the two germline ends. This CDR3 has 16 residues. The germline V gene has CDR1 SEHNR and CDR2 FQNEAQ (reference sequence). The J gene is TRBJ2-4, the V gene TRBV7-9; D not certain. The sample here was tumor tissue, taken after anti-PD-1 treatment. The sequence derives from a human donor with basal cell carcinoma. CDR3 nucleotide sequence: TGTGCCAGCAGCTTAGCTGACCCACACAACAAAAACATTCAGTACTTC. This gives the protein CASSLADPHNKNIQYF. Using reference TRBV7-9 and TRBJ2-4 for the parts outside the CDR3, the full variable domain is DTGVSQNPRHKITKRGQNVTFRCDPISEHNRLYWYRQTLGQGPEFLTYFQNEAQLEKSRLLSDRFSAERPKGSFSTLEIQRTEQGDSAMYLCASSLADPHNKNIQYFGAGTRLSVL.